Sequencing of this TCR beta chain was carried out in a study of Ad26.COV2.S vaccination and SARS-CoV-2 variants. Turning to the study itself: Once, or twice with 56 days between doses, Ad26.COV2.S was given intramuscularly.

Points from the study as a whole: A substantial breadth of spike-specific CD8+ and CD4+ T cell responses after vaccination has been reported. People who got the vaccine or the placebo had similar non-spike TCR breadth.

V lost 2 bases and J lost 4, with 21 bases in between. This CDR3 has 19 amino acids. Germline loops: CDR1 LNHDA, CDR2 SQIVND (reference sequence). The data were produced by immunoSEQ multiplex PCR, yet TCRdb's version contains in-frame clones alone and is incomplete. The repertoire holds 430,000 or so clones, with about 91% as singletons. The sample's treatment: some 20 received Ad26.COV2.S at low or high dose, single or two shots; 5 received placebo; per-sample allocation not given. The samples were gathered on day 63 after the first injection of vaccine or placebo. Boston supplied an adult donor aged 18-55 years. Concerning this clone itself: Antigen unknown.

The clonotype was recovered from a person between 18 and 60 years old who received the Ad26.COV2.S COVID-19 vaccine or a placebo. The chain couples TRBV19 to TRBJ2-6; D is unresolved. The specimen was peripheral blood, collected in a trial of Ad26.COV2.S vaccine versus placebo. The CDR3 nucleotides are TGTGCCAGTAGTATATCCGCGGTCCTGGTTCCGTCCGGGGCCAACGTCCTGACTTTC. It specifies CASSISAVLVPSGANVLTF.